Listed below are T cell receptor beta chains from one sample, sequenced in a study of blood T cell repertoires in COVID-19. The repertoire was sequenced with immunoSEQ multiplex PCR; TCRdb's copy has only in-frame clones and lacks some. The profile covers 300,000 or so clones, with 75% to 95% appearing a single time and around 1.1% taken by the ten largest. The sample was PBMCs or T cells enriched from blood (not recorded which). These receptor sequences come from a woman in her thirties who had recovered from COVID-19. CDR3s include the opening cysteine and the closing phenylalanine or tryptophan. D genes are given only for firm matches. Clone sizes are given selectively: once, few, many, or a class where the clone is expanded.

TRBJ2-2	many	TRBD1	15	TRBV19	CASIGQGRVSGELFF	TGTGCCAGTATAGGACAGGGACGGGTTTCCGGGGAGCTGTTTTTT
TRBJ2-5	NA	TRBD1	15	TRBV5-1	CASSPGTGGDGTQYF	TGCGCCAGCAGCCCCGGGACAGGGGGCGATGGGACCCAGTACTTC
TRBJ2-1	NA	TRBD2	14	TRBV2	CASSEAGVQSEQFF	TGTGCCAGCAGTGAGGCGGGAGTCCAGAGTGAGCAGTTCTTC
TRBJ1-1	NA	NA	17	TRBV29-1	CSVEGRGTGWMNTEAFF	TGCAGCGTTGAAGGTAGGGGCACCGGATGGATGAACACTGAAGCTTTCTTT
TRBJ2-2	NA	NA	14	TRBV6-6	CASREGAGTGELFF	TGTGCCAGCAGAGAGGGGGCGGGGACCGGGGAGCTGTTTTTT
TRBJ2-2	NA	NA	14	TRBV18	CASSPSTNTGELFF	TGTGCCAGCTCACCTTCCACGAACACCGGGGAGCTGTTTTTT
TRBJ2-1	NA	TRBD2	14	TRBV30	CAWRWTSGSNEQFF	TGTGCCTGGAGATGGACTAGCGGGAGCAATGAGCAGTTCTTC
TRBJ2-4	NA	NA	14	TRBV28	CASSLGLAKNIQYF	TGTGCCAGCAGTTTAGGGCTAGCCAAAAACATTCAGTACTTC
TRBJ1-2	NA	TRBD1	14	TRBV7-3	CASSLTGTGLGYTF	TGTGCCAGCAGCTTAACTGGGACAGGGCTTGGCTACACCTTC
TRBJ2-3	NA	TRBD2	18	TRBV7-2	CASSLEGRLAGVHDTQYF	TGTGCCAGCAGCTTAGAGGGCCGGCTAGCGGGAGTTCACGATACGCAGTATTTT
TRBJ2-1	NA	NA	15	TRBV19	CASSIETPRYNEQFF	TGTGCCAGTAGTATAGAAACACCCAGATACAATGAGCAGTTCTTC
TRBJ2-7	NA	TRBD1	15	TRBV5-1	CASSPDRQGSYEQYF	TGCGCCAGCAGCCCAGACCGACAGGGTTCCTACGAGCAGTACTTC
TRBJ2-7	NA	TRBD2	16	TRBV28	CASSAGGVVFTYEQYF	TGTGCCAGCAGTGCGGGGGGTGTAGTATTTACCTACGAGCAGTACTTC
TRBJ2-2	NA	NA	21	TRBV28	CASSTNQRSNRIGGGSGELFF	TGTGCCAGCAGTACGAACCAAAGATCGAACAGGATCGGTGGGGGGTCCGGGGAGCTGTTTTTT
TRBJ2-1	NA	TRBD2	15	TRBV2	CASSGTSRTVNEQFF	TGTGCCAGCAGTGGGACTAGCAGAACAGTTAATGAGCAGTTCTTC
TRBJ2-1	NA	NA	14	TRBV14	CATRQVTSYNEQFF	TGTGCCACCAGGCAGGTAACCTCCTACAATGAGCAGTTCTTC
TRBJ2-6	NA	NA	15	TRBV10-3	CATRQIMAGANVLTF	TGTGCCACACGACAGATTATGGCTGGGGCCAACGTCCTGACTTTC
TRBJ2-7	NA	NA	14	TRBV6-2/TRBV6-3	CASSFAGLTYEQYF	TGTGCCAGCAGTTTCGCCGGACTAACCTACGAGCAGTACTTC
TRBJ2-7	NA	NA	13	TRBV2	CAGPSGVGDEQYF	TGTGCCGGTCCTTCGGGGGTTGGGGACGAGCAGTACTTC
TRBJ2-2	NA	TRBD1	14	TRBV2	CASSGQGISGELFF	TGTGCCAGCAGTGGACAGGGTATATCCGGGGAGCTGTTTTTT
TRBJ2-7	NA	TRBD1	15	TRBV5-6	CASSYRDRSSYEQYF	TGTGCCAGCAGTTACCGGGACAGGTCCTCCTACGAGCAGTACTTC
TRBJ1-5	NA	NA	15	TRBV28	CASSLGWSRGQPQHF	TGTGCCAGCAGTTTAGGATGGTCCCGGGGTCAGCCCCAGCATTTT
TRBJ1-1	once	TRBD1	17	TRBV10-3	CAIKPGQGKAENTEAFF	TGTGCCATCAAGCCCGGACAGGGAAAAGCGGAGAACACTGAAGCTTTCTTT
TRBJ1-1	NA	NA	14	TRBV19	CASSFGQRNTEAFF	TGTGCCAGTAGTTTCGGACAGCGGAACACTGAAGCTTTCTTT
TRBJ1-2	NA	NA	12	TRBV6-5	CATLDSNYGYTF	TGTGCCACTCTAGACAGCAACTATGGCTACACCTTC
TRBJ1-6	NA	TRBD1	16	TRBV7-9	CASSSGPGQGNSPLHF	TGTGCCAGCAGCTCAGGCCCCGGACAGGGGAATTCACCCCTCCACTTT
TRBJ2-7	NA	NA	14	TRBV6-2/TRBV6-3	CASSHNTIPYEQYF	TGTGCCAGCAGTCACAACACTATTCCCTACGAGCAGTACTTC
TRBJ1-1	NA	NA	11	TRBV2	CASSEEREAFF	TGTGCCAGCAGTGAAGAGAGGGAAGCTTTCTTT
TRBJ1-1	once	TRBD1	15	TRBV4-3	CASSSQTQGDTEAFF	TGCGCCAGCAGCTCACAAACTCAGGGGGACACTGAAGCTTTCTTT
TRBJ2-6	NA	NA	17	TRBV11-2	CASSLGQVVTGANVLTF	TGTGCCAGCAGCTTGGGGCAGGTCGTTACTGGGGCCAACGTCCTGACTTTC
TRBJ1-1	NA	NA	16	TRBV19	CASSIDRTAVNTEAFF	TGTGCCAGTAGTATAGACAGGACAGCAGTGAACACTGAAGCTTTCTTT
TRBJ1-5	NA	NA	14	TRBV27	CASRGHRENQPQHF	TGTGCCAGCAGGGGACACAGGGAGAATCAGCCCCAGCATTTT